This T cell receptor beta chain was sequenced during a study of cytomegalovirus exposure and HLA in healthy donors. Whole-study findings and limits: TCR beta chains associated with HLA were, in a later analysis, more clonally expanded than equally common others. Available immune exposure information covered CMV serostatus only.

Everyone who donated was a healthy bone marrow donor. Turning to this clone: Antigen: not known.

This CDR3 comprises 12 residues. The V gene lost 3 bases and the J gene lost 2 bases, with 3 bases spanning the gap. Germline-derived CDR1 and CDR2 are SEHNR and FQNEAQ (reference sequence). PCR was performed using 60 Vbeta and 13 Jbeta primers. The data were produced by immunoSEQ multiplex PCR, yet TCRdb's version contains in-frame clones alone and is incomplete. Here the sample spans around 150,000 clones, over 65% being singletons. The J gene is TRBJ2-3, the V gene TRBV7-9; D gene unclear. The sequenced material came from PBMCs. The source is a woman aged 40 to 50 in good health and CMV-seropositive. The DNA for the CDR3 is TGTGCCAGCAGCTTCTCCACAGATACGCAGTATTTT. This translates into CASSFSTDTQYF.